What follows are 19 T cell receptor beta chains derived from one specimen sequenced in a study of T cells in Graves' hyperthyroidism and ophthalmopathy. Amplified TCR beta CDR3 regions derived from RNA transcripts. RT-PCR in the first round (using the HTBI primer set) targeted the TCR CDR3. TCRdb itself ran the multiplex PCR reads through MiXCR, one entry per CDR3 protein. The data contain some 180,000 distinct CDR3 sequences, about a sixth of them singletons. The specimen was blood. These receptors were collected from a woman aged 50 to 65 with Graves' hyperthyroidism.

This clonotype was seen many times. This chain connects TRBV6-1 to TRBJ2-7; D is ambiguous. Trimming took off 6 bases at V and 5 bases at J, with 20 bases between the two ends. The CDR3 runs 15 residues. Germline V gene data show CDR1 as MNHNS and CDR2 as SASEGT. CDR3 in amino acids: CASREPGPGPHEQYF. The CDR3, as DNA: TGTGCCAGCAGGGAACCGGGCCCCGGGCCCCACGAGCAGTACTTC.

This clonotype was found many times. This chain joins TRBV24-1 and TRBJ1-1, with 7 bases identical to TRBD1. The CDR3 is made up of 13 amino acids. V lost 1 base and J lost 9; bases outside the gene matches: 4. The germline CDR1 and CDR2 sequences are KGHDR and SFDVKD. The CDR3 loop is CATSDLGQDKAFF. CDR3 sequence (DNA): TGTGCCACCAGTGATTTAGGACAGGATAAAGCTTTCTTT.

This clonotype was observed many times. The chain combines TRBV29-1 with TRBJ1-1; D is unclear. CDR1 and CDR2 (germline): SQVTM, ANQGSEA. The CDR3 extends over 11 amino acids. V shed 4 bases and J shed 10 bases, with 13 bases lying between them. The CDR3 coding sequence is TGCAGCGTTGGAGAAGGGTTAGGAGCTTTCTTT. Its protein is CSVGEGLGAFF.

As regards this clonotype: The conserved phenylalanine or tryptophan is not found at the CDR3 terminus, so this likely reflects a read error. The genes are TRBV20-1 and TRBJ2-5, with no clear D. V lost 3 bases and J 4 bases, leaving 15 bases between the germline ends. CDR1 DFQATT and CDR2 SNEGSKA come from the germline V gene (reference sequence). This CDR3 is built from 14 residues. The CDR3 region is CSASSPARGETQYL. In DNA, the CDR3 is TGCAGTGCTAGTTCCCCTGCCCGAGGAGAGACCCAGTACCTC.

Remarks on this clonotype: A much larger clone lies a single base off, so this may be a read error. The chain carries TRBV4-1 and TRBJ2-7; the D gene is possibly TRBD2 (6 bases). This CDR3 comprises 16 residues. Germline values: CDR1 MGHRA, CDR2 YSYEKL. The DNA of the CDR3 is TGCGCCAGCAGCCATCGCTCTTCGGGCGGGACCTACGAGCAGCACTTC. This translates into CASSHRSSGGTYEQHF.

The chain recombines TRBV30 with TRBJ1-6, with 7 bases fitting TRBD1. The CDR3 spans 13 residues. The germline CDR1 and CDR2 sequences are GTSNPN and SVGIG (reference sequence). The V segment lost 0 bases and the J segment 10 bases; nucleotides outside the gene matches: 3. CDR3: CAWSVQGKSPLHF. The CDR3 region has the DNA TGTGCCTGGAGTGTACAGGGGAAATCACCCCTCCACTTT.

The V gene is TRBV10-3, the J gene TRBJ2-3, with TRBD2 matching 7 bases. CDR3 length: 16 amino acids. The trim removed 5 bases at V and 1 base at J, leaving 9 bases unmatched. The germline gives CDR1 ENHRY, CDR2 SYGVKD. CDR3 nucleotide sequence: TGTGCCATCAGTAGCGGGCGGGAGAGGCGCACAGATACGCAGTATTTT. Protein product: CAISSGRERRTDTQYF.

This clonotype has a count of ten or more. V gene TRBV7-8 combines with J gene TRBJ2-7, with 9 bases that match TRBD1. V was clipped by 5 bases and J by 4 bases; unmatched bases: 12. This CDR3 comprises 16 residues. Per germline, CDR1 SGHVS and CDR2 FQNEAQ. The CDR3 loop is CASSAVTGGSLYEQYF. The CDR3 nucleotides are TGTGCCAGCAGCGCGGTGACAGGGGGGTCCTTATACGAGCAGTACTTC.

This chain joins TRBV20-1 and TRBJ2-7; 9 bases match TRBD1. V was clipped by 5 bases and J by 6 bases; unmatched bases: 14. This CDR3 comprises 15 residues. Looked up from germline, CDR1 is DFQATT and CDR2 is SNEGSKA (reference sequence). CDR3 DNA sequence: TGCAGTGCTCTAAAATCGGGACAGGGTTACGGCGAGCAGTACTTC. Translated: CSALKSGQGYGEQYF.

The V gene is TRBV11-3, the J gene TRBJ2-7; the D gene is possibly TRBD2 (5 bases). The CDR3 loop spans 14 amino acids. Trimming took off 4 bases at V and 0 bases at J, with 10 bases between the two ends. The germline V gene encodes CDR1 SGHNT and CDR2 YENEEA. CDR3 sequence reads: CASSYRGSSYEQYF. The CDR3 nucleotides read TGTGCCAGCAGCTACCGTGGGAGCTCCTACGAGCAGTACTTC.

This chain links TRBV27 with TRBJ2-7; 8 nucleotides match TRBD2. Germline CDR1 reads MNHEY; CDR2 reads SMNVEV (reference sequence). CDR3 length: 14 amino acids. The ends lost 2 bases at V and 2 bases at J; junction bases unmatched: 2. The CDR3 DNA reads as TGTGCCAGCAGTTTACCGGGGGGGACCTACGAGCAGTACTTC. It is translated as CASSLPGGTYEQYF.

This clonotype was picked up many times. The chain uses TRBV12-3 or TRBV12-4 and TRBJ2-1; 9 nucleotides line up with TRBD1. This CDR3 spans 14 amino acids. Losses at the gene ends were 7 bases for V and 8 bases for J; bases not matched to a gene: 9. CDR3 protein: CASNTGTGYHEQFF. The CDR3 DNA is TGTGCCAGCAACACCGGGACAGGGTACCATGAGCAGTTCTTC.

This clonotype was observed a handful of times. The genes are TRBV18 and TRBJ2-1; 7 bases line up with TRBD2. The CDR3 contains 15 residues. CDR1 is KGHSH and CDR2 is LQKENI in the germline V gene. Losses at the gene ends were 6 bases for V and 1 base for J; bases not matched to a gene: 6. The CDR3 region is CASSPGRASYNEQFF. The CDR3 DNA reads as TGTGCCAGCTCTCCGGGGAGGGCGTCCTACAATGAGCAGTTCTTC.

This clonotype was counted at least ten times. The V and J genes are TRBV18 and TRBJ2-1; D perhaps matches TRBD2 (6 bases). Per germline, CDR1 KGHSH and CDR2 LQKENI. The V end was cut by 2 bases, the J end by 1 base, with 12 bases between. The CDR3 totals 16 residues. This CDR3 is CASSPMTRGSYNEQFF. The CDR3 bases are TGTGCCAGCTCACCAATGACTAGGGGTTCCTACAATGAGCAGTTCTTC.

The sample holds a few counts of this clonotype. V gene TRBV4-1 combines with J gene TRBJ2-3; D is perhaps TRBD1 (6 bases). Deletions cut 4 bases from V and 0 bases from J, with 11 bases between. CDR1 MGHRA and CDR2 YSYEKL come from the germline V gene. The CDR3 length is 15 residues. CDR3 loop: CASSPQTGSTDTQYF. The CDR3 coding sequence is TGCGCCAGCAGCCCCCAGACAGGTAGCACAGATACGCAGTATTTT.

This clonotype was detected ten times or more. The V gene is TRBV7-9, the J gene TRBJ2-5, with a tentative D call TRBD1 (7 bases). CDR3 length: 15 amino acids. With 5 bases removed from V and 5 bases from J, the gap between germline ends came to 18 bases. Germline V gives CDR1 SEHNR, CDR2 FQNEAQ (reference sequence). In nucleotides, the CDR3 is TGTGCCAGCAGCAAGGATACAGGGGACTTGGAGACCCAGTACTTC. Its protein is CASSKDTGDLETQYF.

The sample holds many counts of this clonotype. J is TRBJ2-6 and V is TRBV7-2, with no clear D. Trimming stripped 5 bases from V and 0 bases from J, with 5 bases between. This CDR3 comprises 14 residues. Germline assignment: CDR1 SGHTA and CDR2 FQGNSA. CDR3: CASSAHSGANVLTF. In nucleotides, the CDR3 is TGTGCCAGCAGCGCCCACTCTGGGGCCAACGTCCTGACTTTC.

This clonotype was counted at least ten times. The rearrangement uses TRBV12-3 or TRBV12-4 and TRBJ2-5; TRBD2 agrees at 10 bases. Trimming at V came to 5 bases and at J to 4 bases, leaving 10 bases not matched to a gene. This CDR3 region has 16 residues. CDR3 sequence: CASSAGLAGVGETQYF. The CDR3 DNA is TGTGCCAGCAGTGCTGGCCTAGCGGGAGTAGGAGAGACCCAGTACTTC.

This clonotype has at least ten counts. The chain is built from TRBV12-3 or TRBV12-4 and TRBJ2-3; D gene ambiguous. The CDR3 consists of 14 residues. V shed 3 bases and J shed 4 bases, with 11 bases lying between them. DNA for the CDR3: TGTGCCAGCAGTTTGCGACTCTTCTCAGATACGCAGTATTTT. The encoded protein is CASSLRLFSDTQYF.